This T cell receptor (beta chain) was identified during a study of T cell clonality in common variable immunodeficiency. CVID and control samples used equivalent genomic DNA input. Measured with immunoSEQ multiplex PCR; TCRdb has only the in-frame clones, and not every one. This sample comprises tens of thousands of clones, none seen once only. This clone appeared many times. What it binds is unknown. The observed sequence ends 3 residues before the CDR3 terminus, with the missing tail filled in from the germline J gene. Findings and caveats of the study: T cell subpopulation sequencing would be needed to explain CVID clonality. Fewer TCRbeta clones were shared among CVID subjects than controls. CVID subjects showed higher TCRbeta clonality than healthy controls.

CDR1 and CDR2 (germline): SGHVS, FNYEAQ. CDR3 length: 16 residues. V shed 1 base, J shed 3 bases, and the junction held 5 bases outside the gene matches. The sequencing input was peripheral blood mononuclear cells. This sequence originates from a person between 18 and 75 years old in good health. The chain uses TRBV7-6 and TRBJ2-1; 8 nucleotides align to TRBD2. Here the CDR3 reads CASSLDRTSFYNEQFF. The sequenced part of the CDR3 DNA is TGTGCCAGCAGCTTAGACCGGACTAGCTTCTACAATGAG.